This T cell receptor beta chain was recovered during a study of glioma-infiltrating T cells. Study-level results: Tissue and blood shared very few CDR3 sequences. Non-neoplastic patients had below-expected tissue-blood divergence, while all gliomas exceeded expectation.

TCR alpha and beta CDR3 regions were amplified from RNA using iRepertoire nested multiplex PCR. Tissue mRNA or PBMC total RNA, about 90-450 ng, went into one-step reverse transcription and amplification. MiXCR was run by TCRdb on the multiplex PCR reads, yielding one entry per CDR3 protein. This repertoire shows tens of thousands of distinct CDR3 sequences, under 30% found once; its top ten account for 6.7%. From germline, CDR1 is MGHDK and CDR2 SYGVNS. The CDR3 totals 13 residues. J was trimmed by 4 bases and V by 6 bases; bases with no gene match: 4. This clonotype was seen ten or more times. Its antigen is not known.

This clonotype was obtained from a human donor with low-grade glioma or glioblastoma, undergoing nonglioma brain surgery, or in good health (not recorded which). The sequenced material came from glioma tissue, nonneoplastic brain tissue, or PBMCs (not recorded which). This chain connects TRBV25-1 to TRBJ1-2, with TRBD1 identical over 8 bases. The CDR3 nucleotides read TGTGCCAGCAGGGACAGGGCCGCCTATGGCTACACCTTC. This gives the protein CASRDRAAYGYTF.